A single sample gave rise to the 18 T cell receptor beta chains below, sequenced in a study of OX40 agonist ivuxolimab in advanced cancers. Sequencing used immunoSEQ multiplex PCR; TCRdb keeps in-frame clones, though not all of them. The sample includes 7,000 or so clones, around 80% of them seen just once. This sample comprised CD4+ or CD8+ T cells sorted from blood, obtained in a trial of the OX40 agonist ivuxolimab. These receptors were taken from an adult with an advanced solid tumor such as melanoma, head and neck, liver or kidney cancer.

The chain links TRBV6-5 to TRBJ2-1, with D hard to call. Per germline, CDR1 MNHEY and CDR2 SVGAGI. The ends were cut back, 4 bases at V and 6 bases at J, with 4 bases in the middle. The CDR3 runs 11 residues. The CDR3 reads CASSFSNEQFF. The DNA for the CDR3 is TGTGCCAGCAGTTTCTCCAATGAGCAGTTCTTC.

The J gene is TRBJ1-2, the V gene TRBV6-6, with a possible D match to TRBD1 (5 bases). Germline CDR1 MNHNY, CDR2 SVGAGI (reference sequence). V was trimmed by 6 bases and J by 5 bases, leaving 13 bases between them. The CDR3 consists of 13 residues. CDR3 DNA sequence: TGTGCCAGCAGCAGGGAGGGCTTATATGGCTACACCTTC. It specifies CASSREGLYGYTF.

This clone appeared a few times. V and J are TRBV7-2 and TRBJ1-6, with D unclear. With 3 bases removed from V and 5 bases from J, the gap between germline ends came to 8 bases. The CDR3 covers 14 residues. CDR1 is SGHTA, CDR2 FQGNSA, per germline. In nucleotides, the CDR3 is TGTGCCAGCAGCTTTGGGTCGGATAATTCACCCCTCCACTTT. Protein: CASSFGSDNSPLHF.

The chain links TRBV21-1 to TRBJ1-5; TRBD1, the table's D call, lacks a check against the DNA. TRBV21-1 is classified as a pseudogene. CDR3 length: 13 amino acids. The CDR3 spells CASIVRVDQPQHF. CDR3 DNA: TGTGCCAGCATCGTCAGGGTGGATCAGCCCCAGCATTTT.

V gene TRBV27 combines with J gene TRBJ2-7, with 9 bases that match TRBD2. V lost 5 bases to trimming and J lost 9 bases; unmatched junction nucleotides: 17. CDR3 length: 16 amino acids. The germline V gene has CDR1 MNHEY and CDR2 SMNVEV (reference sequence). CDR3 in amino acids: CASSGNSGRITGSQYF. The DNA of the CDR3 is TGTGCCAGCAGTGGTAATAGCGGGAGAATTACGGGATCGCAGTACTTC.

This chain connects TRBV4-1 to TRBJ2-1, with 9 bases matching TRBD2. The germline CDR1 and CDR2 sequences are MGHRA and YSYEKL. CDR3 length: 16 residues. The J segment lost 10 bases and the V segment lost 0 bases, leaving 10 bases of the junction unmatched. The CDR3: CASSQEGWGLAPEQFF. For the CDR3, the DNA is TGCGCCAGCAGCCAAGAAGGGTGGGGACTAGCCCCAGAGCAGTTCTTC.

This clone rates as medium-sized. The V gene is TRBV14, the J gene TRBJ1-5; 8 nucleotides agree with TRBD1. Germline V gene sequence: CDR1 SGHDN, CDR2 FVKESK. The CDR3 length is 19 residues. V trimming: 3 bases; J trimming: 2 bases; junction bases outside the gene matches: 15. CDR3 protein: CASSHLERQGAWGNQPQHF. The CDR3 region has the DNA TGTGCCAGCAGCCATTTGGAAAGGCAGGGGGCTTGGGGCAATCAGCCCCAGCATTTT.

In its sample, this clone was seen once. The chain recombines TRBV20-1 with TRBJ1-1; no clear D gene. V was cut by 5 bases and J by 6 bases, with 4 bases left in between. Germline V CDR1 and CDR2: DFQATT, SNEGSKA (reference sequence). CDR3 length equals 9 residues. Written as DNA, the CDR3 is TGCAGTGCTCAGGCTGAAGCTTTCTTT. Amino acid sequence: CSAQAEAFF.

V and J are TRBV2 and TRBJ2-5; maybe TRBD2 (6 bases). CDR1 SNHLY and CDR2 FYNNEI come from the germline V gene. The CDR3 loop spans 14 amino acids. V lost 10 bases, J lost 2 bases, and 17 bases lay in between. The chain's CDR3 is CATVGTGEQETQYF. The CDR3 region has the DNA TGTGCCACCGTCGGGACGGGGGAACAAGAGACCCAGTACTTC.

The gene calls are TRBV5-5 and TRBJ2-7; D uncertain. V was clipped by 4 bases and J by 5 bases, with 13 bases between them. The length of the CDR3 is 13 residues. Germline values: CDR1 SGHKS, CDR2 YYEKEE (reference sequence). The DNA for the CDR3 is TGTGCCAGCAGCATCAGAGGTCTCCACGAGCAGTACTTC. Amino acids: CASSIRGLHEQYF. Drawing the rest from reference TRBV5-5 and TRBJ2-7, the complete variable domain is DAGVTQSPTHLIKTRGQQVTLRCSPISGHKSVSWYQQVLGQGPQFIFQYYEKEERGRGNFPDRFSARQFPNYSSELNVNALLLGDSALYLCASSIRGLHEQYFGPGTRLTVT.

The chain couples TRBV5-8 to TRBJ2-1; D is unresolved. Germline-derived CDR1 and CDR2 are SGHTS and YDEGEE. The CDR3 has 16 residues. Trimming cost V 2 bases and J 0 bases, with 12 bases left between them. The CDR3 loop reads CASSLDAVLSYNEQFF. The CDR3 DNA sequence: TGTGCCAGCAGCTTAGATGCGGTTCTCTCCTACAATGAGCAGTTCTTC.

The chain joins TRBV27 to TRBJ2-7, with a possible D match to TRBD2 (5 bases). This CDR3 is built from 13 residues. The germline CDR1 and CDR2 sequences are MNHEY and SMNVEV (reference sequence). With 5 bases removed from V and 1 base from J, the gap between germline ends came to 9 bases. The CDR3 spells CASSEGLSYEQYF. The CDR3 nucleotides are TGTGCCAGCAGTGAAGGACTGTCCTACGAGCAGTACTTC.

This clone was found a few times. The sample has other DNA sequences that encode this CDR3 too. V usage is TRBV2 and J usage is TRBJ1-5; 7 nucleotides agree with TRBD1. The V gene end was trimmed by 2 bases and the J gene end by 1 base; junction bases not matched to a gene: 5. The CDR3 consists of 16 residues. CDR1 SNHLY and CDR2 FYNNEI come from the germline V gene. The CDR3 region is CASSEQGGRSNQPQHF. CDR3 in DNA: TGTGCCAGCAGTGAACAAGGGGGCAGGAGCAATCAGCCCCAGCATTTT. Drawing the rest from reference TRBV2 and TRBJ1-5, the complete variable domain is EPEVTQTPSHQVTQMGQEVILRCVPISNHLYFYWYRQILGQKVEFLVSFYNNEISEKSEIFDDQFSVERPDGSNFTLKIRSTKLEDSAMYFCASSEQGGRSNQPQHFGDGTRLSIL.

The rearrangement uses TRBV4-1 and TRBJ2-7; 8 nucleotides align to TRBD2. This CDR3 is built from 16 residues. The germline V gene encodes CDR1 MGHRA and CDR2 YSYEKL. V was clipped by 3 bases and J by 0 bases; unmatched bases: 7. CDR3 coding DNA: TGCGCCAGCAGCCACCGTCTAGCGGGCTTCTCCTACGAGCAGTACTTC. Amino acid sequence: CASSHRLAGFSYEQYF.

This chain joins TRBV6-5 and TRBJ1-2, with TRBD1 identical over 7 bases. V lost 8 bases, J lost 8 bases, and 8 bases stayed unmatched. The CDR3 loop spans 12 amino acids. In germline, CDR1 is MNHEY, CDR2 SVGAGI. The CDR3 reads CASRLQGFGYTF. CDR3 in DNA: TGTGCCAGCCGATTACAGGGGTTCGGCTACACCTTC.

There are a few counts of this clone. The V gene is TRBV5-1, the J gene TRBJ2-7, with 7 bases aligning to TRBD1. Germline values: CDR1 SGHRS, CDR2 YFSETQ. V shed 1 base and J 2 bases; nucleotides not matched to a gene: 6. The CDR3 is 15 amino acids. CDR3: CASSLIGTATYEQYF. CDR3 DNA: TGCGCCAGCAGCTTGATTGGGACAGCTACCTACGAGCAGTACTTC.

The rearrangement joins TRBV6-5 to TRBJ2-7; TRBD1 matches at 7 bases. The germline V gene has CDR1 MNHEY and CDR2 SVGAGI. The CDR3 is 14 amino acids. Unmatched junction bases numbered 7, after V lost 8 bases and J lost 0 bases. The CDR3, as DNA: TGTGCCAGCTATCCCGGGACAGACTCCTACGAGCAGTACTTC. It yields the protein CASYPGTDSYEQYF.

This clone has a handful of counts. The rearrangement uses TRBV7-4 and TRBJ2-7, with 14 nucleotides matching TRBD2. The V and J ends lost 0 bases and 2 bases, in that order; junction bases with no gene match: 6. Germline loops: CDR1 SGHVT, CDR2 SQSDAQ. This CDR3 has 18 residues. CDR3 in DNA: TGTGCCAGCAGCTTAGCTCGGACTAGCGGGAGGTTCGCCTACGAGCAGTACTTC. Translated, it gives CASSLARTSGRFAYEQYF.